A single sample gave rise to the 24 T cell receptor beta chains below, sequenced in a study of shared clonotypes between healthy human individuals. Sequenced by immunoSEQ multiplex PCR; TCRdb stores in-frame clones only, minus some. The sample carries about 980,000 clones, about three quarters recorded once. Specimen: memory CD4+ T cells sorted from blood. The subset here: CD45RA-negative fraction. These receptors all come from a young man in good health.

V and J are TRBV12-5 and TRBJ1-3; D gene uncertain. V lost 6 bases to trimming and J lost 0 bases, with 9 bases between them. Germline V gives CDR1 LGHNT, CDR2 FRNRAP. The CDR3 is made up of 14 amino acids. The CDR3 region is CASGQPNSGNTIYF. For the CDR3, the DNA is TGTGCTAGTGGCCAACCAAACTCTGGAAACACCATATATTTT. Full variable domain (remainder filled in from reference TRBV12-5 and TRBJ1-3): DARVTQTPRHKVTEMGQEVTMRCQPILGHNTVFWYRQTMMQGLELLAYFRNRAPLDDSGMPKDRFSAEMPDATLATLKIQPSEPRDSAVYFCASGQPNSGNTIYFGEGSWLTVV.

The chain joins TRBV30 to TRBJ2-1, with 10 bases identical to TRBD2. This CDR3 has 16 amino acids. V was clipped by 3 bases and J by 3 bases; unmatched bases: 8. Germline values: CDR1 GTSNPN, CDR2 SVGIG (reference sequence). CDR3 loop: CAWRNLASGGYNEQFF. The DNA of the CDR3 is TGTGCCTGGAGAAACCTTGCTAGCGGGGGCTACAATGAGCAGTTCTTC. Variable domain in full (rest from reference TRBV30 and TRBJ2-1): SQTIHQWPATLVQPVGSPLSLECTVEGTSNPNLYWYRQAAGRGLQLLFYSVGIGQISSEVPQNLSASRPQDRQFILSSKKLLLSDSGFYLCAWRNLASGGYNEQFFGPGTRLTVL.

This clone was found a few times. This chain links TRBV4-3 with TRBJ1-2, with a tentative D call TRBD1 (6 bases). The CDR3 length is 17 residues. Germline V lookup: CDR1 LGHNA, CDR2 YSLEER. V was trimmed by 0 bases and J by 8 bases, leaving 22 bases between them. The CDR3 DNA reads as TGCGCCAGCAGCCAAGATGTGGCGGGGGGCTCGAGGCGGGGCTACACCTTC. Translation gives CASSQDVAGGSRRGYTF.

The chain couples TRBV5-6 to TRBJ2-2, with TRBD1 matching over 8 bases. Germline CDR1 SGHDT, CDR2 YYEEEE. V trimming: 0 bases; J trimming: 3 bases; junction bases outside the gene matches: 4. This CDR3 region has 16 residues. The CDR3 DNA reads TGTGCCAGCAGCTTGGGGACAGGGAGAGACACCGGGGAGCTGTTTTTT. The encoded protein is CASSLGTGRDTGELFF.

This chain links TRBV25-1 with TRBJ2-2; the D gene could be TRBD1 or TRBD2 (5 bases each). The CDR3 contains 14 residues. V dropped 8 bases and J dropped 0 bases, with 10 bases sitting between them. Germline V gene data show CDR1 as MGHDK and CDR2 as SYGVNS. The CDR3 DNA is TGTGCCAGCGGGACGTATACGAACACCGGGGAGCTGTTTTTT. This encodes CASGTYTNTGELFF.

The chain links TRBV7-9 to TRBJ1-1, with TRBD1 as a possible D gene (5 bases). This CDR3 has 16 residues. From germline, CDR1 is SEHNR and CDR2 FQNEAQ (reference sequence). Trimming left V 3 bases short and J 4 bases short, with 18 bases between. The CDR3 protein is CASSLGGAPSSTEAFF. The CDR3, as DNA: TGTGCCAGCAGCTTGGGCGGGGCCCCCTCGAGCACTGAAGCTTTCTTT.

The chain employs TRBV30 and TRBJ2-3; no firm D call. The CDR3 length is 13 residues. V was cut by 2 bases and J by 5 bases, with 11 bases left in between. The V gene's germline CDR1 is GTSNPN and CDR2 SVGIG (reference sequence). Here the CDR3 reads CAWSLRPGDTQYF. In DNA, the CDR3 is TGTGCCTGGAGTCTCCGACCAGGAGATACGCAGTATTTT.

This clone was detected once. The chain links TRBV9 to TRBJ2-1, with D hard to call. V lost 0 bases, J lost 3 bases, and 13 bases lay in between. CDR3 length equals 16 residues. Germline V gene lookup returns CDR1 SGDLS and CDR2 YYNGEE. The chain's CDR3 is CASSVESASGYNEQFF. The CDR3 DNA reads as TGTGCCAGCAGCGTAGAATCGGCCTCCGGCTACAATGAGCAGTTCTTC.

A remark on this clone: Other DNA sequences of this sample code for an identical CDR3. V gene TRBV19 combines with J gene TRBJ2-7; the match to TRBD1 covers 9 bases. V lost 5 bases to trimming and J lost 1 base; unmatched junction nucleotides: 6. CDR3 length equals 15 residues. Per germline, CDR1 LNHDA and CDR2 SQIVND (reference sequence). The CDR3 here is CASSLPGQGSYEQYF. In DNA form, the CDR3 reads TGTGCCAGTAGTCTCCCGGGACAGGGTTCCTACGAGCAGTACTTC. Complete variable domain (other parts from reference TRBV19 and TRBJ2-7): DGGITQSPKYLFRKEGQNVTLSCEQNLNHDAMYWYRQDPGQGLRLIYYSQIVNDFQKGDIAEGYSVSREKKESFPLTVTSAQKNPTAFYLCASSLPGQGSYEQYFGPGTRLTVT.

The rearrangement uses TRBV7-2 and TRBJ2-3, with a tentative D call TRBD2 (5 bases). This CDR3 is 17 amino acids long. V was clipped by 4 bases and J by 1 base, with 18 bases between them. Per germline, CDR1 SGHTA and CDR2 FQGNSA. The CDR3 DNA is TGTGCCAGCAGCTACTCACTCCGGATGAGGGGCACAGATACGCAGTATTTT. This codes for CASSYSLRMRGTDTQYF.

This clone has just one count. This sample includes further DNA sequences coding for the same CDR3. The rearrangement links TRBV6-1 to TRBJ2-7, with 11 bases matching TRBD1. The CDR3 is 13 residues long. CDR1 MNHNS and CDR2 SASEGT come from the germline V gene. V shed 6 bases and J 3 bases; nucleotides not matched to a gene: 1. The CDR3 DNA reads TGTGCCAGCAGGGGACAGGGGGTCTACGAGCAGTACTTC. Amino acids: CASRGQGVYEQYF.

The rearrangement links TRBV7-2 to TRBJ2-1; D perhaps matches TRBD2 (5 bases). This CDR3 region has 16 residues. Germline values: CDR1 SGHTA, CDR2 FQGNSA. Between the trimmed V and J ends, which lost 2 bases and 1 base, there was a span of 12 bases. The CDR3 loop reads CASSLRTRGSYNEQFF. The CDR3 nucleotides read TGTGCCAGCAGCTTAAGGACGCGAGGGTCCTACAATGAGCAGTTCTTC.

The rearrangement joins TRBV7-2 to TRBJ1-6; 7 bases are shared with TRBD1. V lost 5 bases, J lost 5 bases, and 18 bases stayed unmatched. The germline V gene has CDR1 SGHTA and CDR2 FQGNSA. This CDR3 is built from 19 residues. CDR3: CASSSTTGRKGGNNSPLHF. For the CDR3, the DNA is TGTGCCAGCAGCAGTACGACAGGGCGCAAGGGGGGTAATAATTCACCCCTCCACTTT.

This chain connects TRBV5-1 to TRBJ2-2, with D possibly matching TRBD2 (6 bases). Germline CDR1 and CDR2: SGHRS and YFSETQ. The germline V and J ends were trimmed by 4 bases and 6 bases, with 16 bases remaining between them. The length of the CDR3 is 15 residues. CDR3 amino acids: CASSPPGLVSGELFF. The CDR3 DNA is TGCGCCAGCAGCCCCCCGGGACTCGTTTCCGGGGAGCTGTTTTTT.

J is TRBJ1-3 and V is TRBV30; unclear D gene. The CDR3 loop spans 12 amino acids. Between the trimmed V and J ends, which lost 1 base and 4 bases, there was a span of 5 bases. CDR1 GTSNPN and CDR2 SVGIG come from the germline V gene (reference sequence). CDR3 loop: CAWSDYGNTIYF. The CDR3 DNA sequence: TGTGCCTGGAGTGACTACGGAAACACCATATATTTT. Full variable domain (rest looked up from reference TRBV30 and TRBJ1-3): SQTIHQWPATLVQPVGSPLSLECTVEGTSNPNLYWYRQAAGRGLQLLFYSVGIGQISSEVPQNLSASRPQDRQFILSSKKLLLSDSGFYLCAWSDYGNTIYFGEGSWLTVV.

This chain joins TRBV5-1 and TRBJ2-7, with D perhaps TRBD1 (6 bases). From germline, CDR1 is SGHRS and CDR2 YFSETQ. V was trimmed by 0 bases and J by 13 bases, leaving 17 bases between them. The CDR3 contains 13 residues. For the CDR3, the DNA is TGCGCCAGCAGCTTGGGCTTAGGGGACACGGAATACTTC. Its protein is CASSLGLGDTEYF.

The chain joins TRBV6-5 to TRBJ2-7; TRBD1 matches 7 bases. CDR1 is MNHEY, CDR2 SVGAGI, per germline. The CDR3 has 15 residues. V shed 5 bases, J shed 0 bases, and the junction held 7 bases outside the gene matches. The CDR3 bases are TGTGCCAGCAGTCCCGGGACAGCGAGCTCCTACGAGCAGTACTTC. It specifies CASSPGTASSYEQYF.

For this clone: One base away lies a much larger clone, so this may be a sequencing read error. This sample also contains other DNA sequences that code for the same CDR3. The rearrangement uses TRBV2 and TRBJ2-7, with D tentatively TRBD1 (5 bases). Deletions cut 4 bases from V and 3 bases from J, with 7 bases between. Germline CDR1 is SNHLY and CDR2 is FYNNEI. This CDR3 spans 12 amino acids. CDR3 sequence (DNA): TGTGCCAGCAGTGGAGACAGCTACGAGCAGTACTTC. This sequence encodes CASSGDSYEQYF. Based on the CDR3 plus reference TRBV2 and TRBJ2-7, the full variable domain is EPEVTQTPSHQVTQMGQEVILRCVPISNHLYFYWYRQILGQKVEFLVSFYNNEISEKSEIFDDQFSVERPDGSNFTLKIRSTKLEDSAMYFCASSGDSYEQYFGPGTRLTVT.

The chain joins TRBV28 to TRBJ2-1; D is perhaps TRBD1 (6 bases). The V and J ends lost 7 bases and 7 bases respectively, with 14 bases between them. This CDR3 has 13 residues. Germline CDR1 reads MDHEN; CDR2 reads SYDVKM. CDR3 residues: CASNQGTRNEQFF. CDR3 in DNA: TGTGCCAGCAACCAGGGGACAAGGAATGAGCAGTTCTTC.

The chain links TRBV5-1 to TRBJ2-1, with D possibly matching TRBD1 (5 bases). This CDR3 has 15 amino acids. Trimming removed 0 bases from V and 5 bases from J, with 12 bases in between. CDR1 is SGHRS and CDR2 is YFSETQ in the germline V gene. CDR3 in DNA: TGCGCCAGCAGCTTGGGTGAGACAGCGAACAATGAGCAGTTCTTC. Its protein is CASSLGETANNEQFF. Filled out from reference TRBV5-1 and TRBJ2-1, the complete variable domain reads KAGVTQTPRYLIKTRGQQVTLSCSPISGHRSVSWYQQTPGQGLQFLFEYFSETQRNKGNFPGRFSGRQFSNSRSEMNVSTLELGDSALYLCASSLGETANNEQFFGPGTRLTVL.

The V and J genes are TRBV18 and TRBJ2-2; D is ambiguous. V dropped 4 bases and J dropped 2 bases, with 5 bases sitting between them. The CDR3 is 13 residues long. Per the germline V gene, CDR1 is KGHSH and CDR2 is LQKENI. CDR3 nucleotides: TGTGCCAGCTCACGGGAAAACACCGGGGAGCTGTTTTTT. Translated, it gives CASSRENTGELFF.

This chain connects TRBV4-1 to TRBJ1-3; no clear D. Looked up from germline, CDR1 is MGHRA and CDR2 is YSYEKL. V lost 2 bases and J lost 0, with 5 bases in between. The CDR3 has 14 amino acids. CDR3: CASSQRVSGNTIYF. The DNA for the CDR3 is TGCGCCAGCAGCCAAAGAGTCTCTGGAAACACCATATATTTT.

The chain joins TRBV2 to TRBJ2-7; the D call may be TRBD1 or TRBD2 (5 bases each). Trimming left V 1 base short and J 3 bases short, with 7 bases between. CDR1 is SNHLY and CDR2 is FYNNEI in the germline V gene. This CDR3 region has 13 residues. The CDR3, as DNA: TGTGCCAGCAGTGAAGGGGACGGCTACGAGCAGTACTTC. Its translation is CASSEGDGYEQYF.

The gene calls are TRBV5-1 and TRBJ2-1, with 13 nucleotides matching TRBD2. The length of the CDR3 is 17 residues. Germline values: CDR1 SGHRS, CDR2 YFSETQ. J lost 2 bases, V lost 4 bases, and 6 bases had no gene match. The CDR3 DNA follows: TGCGCCAGCAGCCCCGGGACTAGCGGGGATGCCTACAATGAGCAGTTCTTC. Protein: CASSPGTSGDAYNEQFF.